What follows are 23 T cell receptor beta chains derived from one specimen sequenced in a study of blood T cell repertoires in COVID-19. Libraries were prepared by immunoSEQ multiplex PCR; TCRdb keeps only in-frame clonotypes and omits some of them. Of around 150,000 clones listed, 80% are singletons. Sequencing input: peripheral blood. The receptors derive from a woman aged 50 to 60 with acute or convalescent COVID-19.

J is TRBJ1-2 and V is TRBV7-9; no reliable D call. V was shortened by 5 bases and J by 7 bases, with 14 bases between the two germline ends. In germline, CDR1 is SEHNR, CDR2 FQNEAQ (reference sequence). The CDR3 length is 13 residues. Written as DNA, the CDR3 is TGTGCCAGCAGCCGAATAGAGGGCGCTGGCTACACCTTC. It encodes CASSRIEGAGYTF.

In regard to this clone: This sample also contains other DNA sequences that code for the same CDR3. The J gene is TRBJ1-2, the V gene TRBV7-9; D perhaps matches TRBD1 (5 bases). Per germline, CDR1 SEHNR and CDR2 FQNEAQ (reference sequence). The CDR3 spans 13 residues. Trimming took 1 base from V and 2 from J, leaving 5 bases between them. The CDR3, as DNA: TGTGCCAGCAGCTTAGGACAGAACTATGGCTACACCTTC. This sequence encodes CASSLGQNYGYTF.

This clone was seen a few times. The chain carries TRBV2 and TRBJ1-6; no clear D. Trimming removed 6 bases at V and 4 bases at J, with 10 bases between. Germline lookup yields CDR1 SNHLY and CDR2 FYNNEI. The CDR3 loop spans 14 amino acids. The CDR3 DNA sequence: TGTGCCAGCAGGGAGGCAGAGTATAATTCACCCCTCCACTTT. It specifies CASREAEYNSPLHF.

The rearrangement joins TRBV7-2 to TRBJ1-1; 10 bases agree with TRBD1. With V trimmed by 3 bases and J by 0 bases, 4 bases remained unmatched. The germline gives CDR1 SGHTA, CDR2 FQGNSA. The CDR3 contains 16 residues. The CDR3 sequence: CASSLGQGSLNTEAFF. CDR3 in DNA: TGTGCCAGCAGCTTGGGACAGGGGAGCCTGAACACTGAAGCTTTCTTT.

The rearrangement links TRBV6-5 to TRBJ1-5; 7 positions agree with TRBD1. The CDR3 contains 15 residues. Germline-derived CDR1 and CDR2 are MNHEY and SVGAGI. The junction had 10 bases not matched to a gene; V was cut back by 5 bases and J by 6 bases. CDR3 amino acids: CASSRRQGLSQPQHF. CDR3 sequence (DNA): TGTGCCAGCAGTCGAAGACAGGGTTTAAGTCAGCCCCAGCATTTT.

This CDR3 reads CSASRGLSYEQYF. CDR3 sequence (DNA): TGCAGTGCTAGTAGGGGTCTCTCCTACGAGCAGTACTTC. The rearrangement links TRBV20-1 to TRBJ2-7; possible D gene TRBD1, 5 bases. Trimming cost V 3 bases and J 0 bases, with 9 bases left between them. CDR1 is DFQATT, CDR2 SNEGSKA, per germline (reference sequence). CDR3 length equals 13 residues.

This clone was detected only once. The chain carries TRBV28 and TRBJ1-2, with 8 bases matching TRBD1. This CDR3 has 13 residues. Trimming cost V 6 bases and J 11 bases; bases outside gene matches: 11. Germline CDR1 and CDR2: MDHEN and SYDVKM. The CDR3 loop is CASRPRDRPSYTF. The CDR3 DNA reads TGTGCCAGCAGACCCCGGGACAGGCCGTCATACACCTTC.

V is TRBV3-1 (or the pseudogene TRBV3-2) and J is TRBJ2-7; TRBD2 matches 8 bases. The ends lost 8 bases at V and 0 bases at J; junction bases unmatched: 6. The length of the CDR3 is 14 residues. CDR1 is LGHDT, CDR2 YNNKEL, per germline (reference sequence). CDR3 coding DNA: TGTGCCAGCGTCCCGGGAGGGGGCTCCTACGAGCAGTACTTC. This codes for CASVPGGGSYEQYF.

CDR3 amino acids: CASSLYTGDNEQFF. DNA for the CDR3: TGTGCCAGCAGCCTTTATACAGGGGACAATGAGCAGTTCTTC. The chain uses TRBV3-1 (or the pseudogene TRBV3-2) and TRBJ2-1, with 7 nucleotides matching TRBD1. The germline V gene encodes CDR1 LGHDT and CDR2 YNNKEL (reference sequence). V was clipped by 4 bases and J by 5 bases; unmatched bases: 5. The CDR3 has 14 amino acids.

The chain couples TRBV4-2 to TRBJ2-1, with D possibly TRBD1 on 6 matching bases. Germline assignment: CDR1 LGHNA and CDR2 YNFKEQ. The ends were cut back, 0 bases at V and 2 bases at J, with 11 bases in the middle. The CDR3 has 16 amino acids. The CDR3 bases are TGTGCCAGCAGCCAAGATGGGGGCTACACCTACAATGAGCAGTTCTTC. As protein: CASSQDGGYTYNEQFF.

The chain recombines TRBV5-1 with TRBJ1-4; 7 positions match TRBD1. The CDR3 is 14 amino acids. The J segment lost 11 bases and the V segment lost 0 bases, leaving 7 bases of the junction unmatched. The germline CDR1 and CDR2 sequences are SGHRS and YFSETQ. In DNA form, the CDR3 reads TGCGCCAGCAGCTTGGACGGACAGGCAGAGAAACTGTTTTTT. Amino acid sequence: CASSLDGQAEKLFF. Variable domain in full (rest from reference TRBV5-1 and TRBJ1-4): KAGVTQTPRYLIKTRGQQVTLSCSPISGHRSVSWYQQTPGQGLQFLFEYFSETQRNKGNFPGRFSGRQFSNSRSEMNVSTLELGDSALYLCASSLDGQAEKLFFGSGTQLSVL.

V and J are TRBV28 and TRBJ1-2; 8 bases are a match to TRBD1. Per the germline V gene, CDR1 is MDHEN and CDR2 is SYDVKM. The V gene end was trimmed by 5 bases and the J gene end by 4 bases; junction bases not matched to a gene: 9. There are 15 residues in the CDR3. DNA of the CDR3: TGTGCCAGCAGTCCCTCGGGACAGGATCTCTATGGCTACACCTTC. Encoded protein: CASSPSGQDLYGYTF.

V gene TRBV30 combines with J gene TRBJ2-7; maybe TRBD2 (5 bases). The CDR3 covers 15 residues. CDR1 GTSNPN and CDR2 SVGIG come from the germline V gene (reference sequence). The V end was cut by 4 bases, the J end by 0 bases, with 16 bases between. CDR3 in amino acids: CAWTARRRSSYEQYF. CDR3 in DNA: TGTGCCTGGACGGCCCGGAGGAGGAGCTCCTACGAGCAGTACTTC.

V gene TRBV18 combines with J gene TRBJ1-1, with 7 positions matching TRBD1. After removal of 2 bases from V and 10 bases from J, the junction contained 7 bases not matched to a gene. The CDR3 length is 13 residues. Germline V gives CDR1 KGHSH, CDR2 LQKENI. This chain's CDR3 is CASSPETGERAFF. DNA of the CDR3: TGTGCCAGCTCACCAGAAACAGGGGAGCGAGCTTTCTTT. Full variable domain (rest looked up from reference TRBV18 and TRBJ1-1): NAGVMQNPRHLVRRRGQEARLRCSPMKGHSHVYWYRQLPEEGLKFMVYLQKENIIDESGMPKERFSAEFPKEGPSILRIQQVVRGDSAAYFCASSPETGERAFFGQGTRLTVV.

This chain connects TRBV28 to TRBJ2-3; D gene ambiguous. Trimming cost V 4 bases and J 2 bases, with 7 bases left between them. Germline V CDR1 and CDR2: MDHEN, SYDVKM. The CDR3 consists of 13 residues. The CDR3: CASSSYSTDTQYF. The CDR3 nucleotides are TGTGCCAGCAGTTCCTATTCCACAGATACGCAGTATTTT.

V is TRBV9 and J is TRBJ2-7; TRBD1 matches at 7 bases. V shed 3 bases, J shed 0 bases, and the junction held 12 bases outside the gene matches. This CDR3 is built from 17 residues. Germline CDR1 is SGDLS and CDR2 is YYNGEE. The CDR3 spells CASSATLPGQISYEQYF. CDR3 coding DNA: TGTGCCAGCAGCGCAACTCTACCGGGACAGATCTCCTACGAGCAGTACTTC.

This sequence joins TRBV7-9 and TRBJ1-4; TRBD1 aligns across 10 bases. The V gene end was trimmed by 6 bases and the J gene end by 6 bases; junction bases not matched to a gene: 4. The germline V gene has CDR1 SEHNR and CDR2 FQNEAQ (reference sequence). This CDR3 comprises 14 residues. CDR3 nucleotides: TGTGCCAGCAGGTCCGGGACAGGGGATGAAAAACTGTTTTTT. It translates to CASRSGTGDEKLFF.

The gene calls are TRBV7-9 and TRBJ1-5, with D perhaps TRBD1 (6 bases). CDR3 length equals 13 residues. Trimming cost V 5 bases and J 7 bases, with 12 bases left between them. The V gene's germline CDR1 is SEHNR and CDR2 FQNEAQ (reference sequence). This chain's CDR3 is CASSPNREQPQHF. The DNA of the CDR3 is TGTGCCAGCAGCCCCAACAGGGAGCAGCCCCAGCATTTT.

The chain links TRBV5-1 to TRBJ1-6; 10 bases map to TRBD1. Germline values: CDR1 SGHRS, CDR2 YFSETQ. The CDR3 sequence is 14 residues long. V was clipped by 5 bases and J by 8 bases; unmatched bases: 4. The CDR3: CASSRDRGYSPLHF. The CDR3 coding sequence is TGCGCCAGCAGTCGGGACAGGGGTTATTCACCCCTCCACTTT.

The sample holds a few counts of this clone. The chain employs TRBV27 and TRBJ1-5; tentatively, D is TRBD1 (5 bases). V shed 7 bases and J shed 1 base, with 17 bases lying between them. Germline-derived CDR1 and CDR2 are MNHEY and SMNVEV (reference sequence). The CDR3 covers 16 residues. Here the CDR3 DNA reads TGTGCCAGCACCATGTGGGGGGGGAAAAGCAATCAGCCCCAGCATTTT. This translates into CASTMWGGKSNQPQHF.

The V gene is TRBV11-2, the J gene TRBJ1-3; no clear D gene. With 1 base removed from V and 4 bases from J, the gap between germline ends came to 11 bases. The CDR3 extends over 15 amino acids. The germline CDR1 and CDR2 sequences are SGHAT and FQNNGV. As DNA, the CDR3 is TGTGCCAGCAGCTTAGCGCTCGGGTGGGGAAACACCATATATTTT. Translating gives CASSLALGWGNTIYF.

This clone occurred a few times. The rearrangement joins TRBV7-2 to TRBJ1-2; perhaps TRBD1 as D (6 bases). The CDR3 loop spans 15 amino acids. Trimming took off 1 base at V and 4 bases at J, with 13 bases between the two ends. Per germline, CDR1 SGHTA and CDR2 FQGNSA. For the CDR3, the DNA is TGTGCCAGCAGCTTAGTCGGGGGGCAAGGCTATGGCTACACCTTC. Translating gives CASSLVGGQGYGYTF.

V gene TRBV5-4 combines with J gene TRBJ2-1; the D is unclear. This CDR3 is 13 amino acids long. The ends were cut back, 6 bases at V and 5 bases at J, with 12 bases in the middle. Germline CDR1 is SGHNT and CDR2 is YYREEE (reference sequence). In nucleotides, the CDR3 is TGTGCCAGCAAAACTCAGGTGGACAATGAGCAGTTCTTC. It specifies CASKTQVDNEQFF.